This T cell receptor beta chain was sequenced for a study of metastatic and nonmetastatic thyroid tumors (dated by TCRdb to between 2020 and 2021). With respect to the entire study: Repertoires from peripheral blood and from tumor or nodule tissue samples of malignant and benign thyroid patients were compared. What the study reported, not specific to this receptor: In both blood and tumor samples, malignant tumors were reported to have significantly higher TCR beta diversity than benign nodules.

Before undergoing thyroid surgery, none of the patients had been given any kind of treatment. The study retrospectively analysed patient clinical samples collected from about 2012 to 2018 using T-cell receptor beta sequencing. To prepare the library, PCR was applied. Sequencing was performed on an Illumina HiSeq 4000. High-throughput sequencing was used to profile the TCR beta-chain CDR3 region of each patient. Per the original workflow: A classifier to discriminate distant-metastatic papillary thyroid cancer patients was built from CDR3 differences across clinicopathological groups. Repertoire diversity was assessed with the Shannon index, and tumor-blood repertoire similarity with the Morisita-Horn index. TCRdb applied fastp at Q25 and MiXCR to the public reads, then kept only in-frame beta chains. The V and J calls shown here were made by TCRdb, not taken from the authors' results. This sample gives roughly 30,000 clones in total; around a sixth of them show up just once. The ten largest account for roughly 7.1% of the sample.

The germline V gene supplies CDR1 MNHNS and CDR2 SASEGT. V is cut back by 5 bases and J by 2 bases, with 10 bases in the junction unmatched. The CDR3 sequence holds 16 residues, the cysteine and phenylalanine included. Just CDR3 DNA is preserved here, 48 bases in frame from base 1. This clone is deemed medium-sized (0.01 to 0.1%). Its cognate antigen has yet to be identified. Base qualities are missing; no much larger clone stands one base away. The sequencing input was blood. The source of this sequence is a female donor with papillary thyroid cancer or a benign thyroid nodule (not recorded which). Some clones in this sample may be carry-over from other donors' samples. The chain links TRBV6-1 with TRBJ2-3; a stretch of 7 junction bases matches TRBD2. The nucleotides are TGTGCCAGCAGTACCAAGCGGGACCGAAACACAGATACGCAGTATTTT. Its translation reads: CASSTKRDRNTDTQYF.